The clone carrying this TCR beta chain has at least ten counts. Its antigen is not known. Tagging with unique molecular identifiers was applied to individual cDNA molecules. TCRdb redid the calling of the 5' RACE reads with MiXCR, one entry per CDR3 protein. The sample lists more than 25,000 distinct CDR3 sequences; approximately 5% were seen once. The CDR3 runs 14 residues. CDR1 is LGHNT, CDR2 FRNRAP, per germline. V was trimmed by 6 bases and J by 7 bases, leaving 16 bases between them. The record originates from a study of early T cells in non-severe SARS-CoV-2 infection. About the research overall: Whole-blood bulk RNA, unsorted, was sequenced, and chains were unpaired. Findings and caveats of the study: A preference for anti-spike CD8 responses marked VDJdb matching, which missed private and CD4 specificities.

The rearrangement links TRBV12-5 to TRBJ2-1; D perhaps matches TRBD1 (6 bases). The sequencing input was whole blood. The receptor was derived from an adult who was a healthcare worker with PCR-confirmed SARS-CoV-2 infection or an uninfected control (not recorded which). CDR3 loop: CASGLEQGVNEQFF. CDR3 coding DNA: TGTGCTAGTGGCCTTGAACAGGGTGTGAATGAGCAGTTCTTC.